These T cell receptor beta chains were read from a single sample in a study of shared clonotypes between healthy human individuals. The protocol was immunoSEQ multiplex PCR, while the TCRdb copy is restricted to in-frame clones and leaves out a portion. The data show approximately 470,000 clones, 65% to 85% seen once. Sequencing was performed on PBMCs. These receptors were collected from a woman in her 40s in good health. Some clones in this sample may be carry-over from other donors' samples. Each CDR3 is given with its conserved first and last residue. A D gene is named only where the DNA matches it firmly. Clone size is given for some rows only: seen once, a few or many times, or a class if the clone is expanded.

D: NA
V: TRBV28
J: TRBJ1-3
size: NA
CDR3: CASSSAGDSGNTIYF
DNA: TGTGCCAGCAGTTCCGCAGGAGACTCTGGAAACACCATATATTTT

D: NA
V: TRBV4-1
J: TRBJ1-1
size: many
CDR3: CASTPRGAGTEAFF
DNA: TGCGCCAGCACCCCACGGGGGGCTGGGACTGAAGCTTTCTTT

D: NA
V: TRBV5-6
J: TRBJ2-5
size: NA
CDR3: CASSTRGIETQYF
DNA: TGTGCCAGCAGCACCCGGGGAATAGAGACCCAGTACTTC

D: TRBD1
V: TRBV19
J: TRBJ1-5
size: NA
CDR3: CASSIGTGQNQPQHF
DNA: TGTGCCAGTAGTATTGGGACAGGACAGAATCAGCCCCAGCATTTT

D: NA
V: TRBV27
J: TRBJ2-7
size: NA
CDR3: CASSLGRGYEQYF
DNA: TGTGCCAGCAGTTTAGGGCGGGGTTACGAGCAGTACTTC

D: NA
V: TRBV7-2
J: TRBJ2-1
size: NA
CDR3: CASRPKGGQDNEQFF
DNA: TGTGCCAGCAGGCCTAAGGGGGGGCAGGACAATGAGCAGTTCTTC

D: TRBD1
V: TRBV4-2
J: TRBJ2-7
size: NA
CDR3: CASSRYLRDSEYEQYF
DNA: TGTGCCAGCAGCCGTTACCTCCGGGACAGCGAATACGAGCAGTACTTC

D: NA
V: TRBV28
J: TRBJ1-2
size: few
CDR3: CASRRDTRGYTF
DNA: TGTGCCAGCAGGCGGGACACTCGTGGCTACACCTTC

D: TRBD2
V: TRBV4-1
J: TRBJ2-7
size: NA
CDR3: CASSQNSGSYEQYF
DNA: TGCGCCAGCAGCCAAAATAGCGGGAGCTACGAGCAGTACTTC

D: NA
V: TRBV5-1
J: TRBJ1-3
size: NA
CDR3: CARRTRPGFRDTIYF
DNA: TGCGCCAGGAGGACCCGACCCGGGTTCAGAGACACCATATATTTT

D: NA
V: TRBV18
J: TRBJ2-7
size: NA
CDR3: CASSPRTGIYEQYF
DNA: TGTGCCAGCTCACCACGGACTGGTATCTACGAGCAGTACTTC

D: NA
V: TRBV13
J: TRBJ2-7
size: NA
CDR3: CASSLTTSYEQYF
DNA: TGTGCCAGCAGCTTAACTACGTCCTACGAGCAGTACTTC

D: NA
V: TRBV5-4
J: TRBJ1-1
size: many
CDR3: CASSMGLNTEAFF
DNA: TGTGCCAGCAGCATGGGGCTGAACACTGAAGCTTTCTTT

D: TRBD2
V: TRBV5-4
J: TRBJ2-7
size: NA
CDR3: CASGLGGVGGNPYEQYF
DNA: TGTGCCAGCGGCTTGGGTGGTGTCGGGGGGAACCCCTACGAGCAGTACTTC

D: TRBD2
V: TRBV6-5
J: TRBJ2-7
size: NA
CDR3: CASSLGLAVGEQYF
DNA: TGTGCCAGCAGTCTCGGACTAGCGGTCGGCGAGCAGTACTTC

D: TRBD1
V: TRBV29-1
J: TRBJ1-1
size: NA
CDR3: CSAEDRAMNTEAFF
DNA: TGCAGCGCCGAGGACAGGGCTATGAACACTGAAGCTTTCTTT

D: NA
V: TRBV19
J: TRBJ2-5
size: NA
CDR3: CASGGAPETQYF
DNA: TGTGCCAGTGGGGGGGCACCCGAGACCCAGTACTTC

D: TRBD2
V: TRBV11-2
J: TRBJ2-2
size: NA
CDR3: CASSLAPGLADYTGELFF
DNA: TGTGCCAGCAGCTTAGCCCCGGGACTAGCGGACTACACCGGGGAGCTGTTTTTT

D: TRBD1
V: TRBV18
J: TRBJ2-7
size: NA
CDR3: CASSIGQVPYEQYF
DNA: TGTGCCAGCTCAATCGGACAGGTTCCCTACGAGCAGTACTTC

D: NA
V: TRBV30
J: TRBJ1-5
size: NA
CDR3: CACTRYLNQPQHF
DNA: TGTGCCTGTACCCGGTACCTCAATCAGCCCCAGCATTTT

D: NA
V: TRBV5-6
J: TRBJ2-1
size: NA
CDR3: CASNPSWGASYNEQFF
DNA: TGTGCCAGCAACCCTTCCTGGGGCGCTAGCTACAATGAGCAGTTCTTC

D: TRBD2
V: TRBV4-2
J: TRBJ2-7
size: few
CDR3: CASSQEEGTSGRQYF
DNA: TGTGCCAGCAGCCAAGAGGAAGGGACTAGCGGCCGACAGTACTTC

D: TRBD2
V: TRBV15
J: TRBJ2-7
size: NA
CDR3: CATSRAPGLGLAGALTYEQYF
DNA: TGTGCCACCAGCAGAGCTCCCGGGTTGGGACTAGCGGGAGCCCTGACCTACGAGCAGTACTTC

D: TRBD2
V: TRBV7-6
J: TRBJ2-5
size: NA
CDR3: CASSLGLAGVETQYF
DNA: TGTGCCAGCAGCTTGGGACTAGCGGGAGTGGAGACCCAGTACTTC

D: TRBD1
V: TRBV11-2
J: TRBJ1-2
size: once
CDR3: CASSLDVGDRPGYGYTF
DNA: TGTGCCAGCAGCTTAGATGTAGGGGACAGGCCCGGCTATGGCTACACCTTC

D: NA
V: TRBV28
J: TRBJ2-7
size: few
CDR3: CASSRRWVRDEQYF
DNA: TGTGCCAGCAGTCGACGATGGGTCCGGGACGAGCAGTACTTC

D: NA
V: TRBV4-1
J: TRBJ2-1
size: NA
CDR3: CASSQESPASSGGRDEQFF
DNA: TGCGCCAGCAGCCAAGAATCCCCAGCAAGCAGCGGAGGCAGGGATGAGCAGTTCTTC

D: NA
V: TRBV18
J: TRBJ1-2
size: NA
CDR3: CASSPPSLANYGYTF
DNA: TGTGCCAGCTCACCACCGTCACTCGCTAACTATGGCTACACCTTC

D: NA
V: TRBV7-3
J: TRBJ1-1
size: NA
CDR3: CASSSRRNTEAFF
DNA: TGTGCCAGCAGCTCGCGCCGGAACACTGAAGCTTTCTTT

D: NA
V: TRBV6-1
J: TRBJ2-2
size: NA
CDR3: CASSEEVRLQTGELFF
DNA: TGTGCCAGCAGTGAAGAAGTGCGCTTACAAACCGGGGAGCTGTTTTTT

D: NA
V: TRBV23-1
J: TRBJ1-2
size: NA
CDR3: CASVTRDPLNYGYTF
DNA: TGCGCCAGCGTCACCAGGGATCCCCTTAACTATGGCTACACCTTC

D: NA
V: TRBV5-1
J: TRBJ2-2
size: NA
CDR3: CASSLAIGNTGELFF
DNA: TGCGCCAGCAGCTTGGCCATAGGAAACACCGGGGAGCTGTTTTTT

D: NA
V: TRBV4-3
J: TRBJ1-3
size: NA
CDR3: CASSQLTDSGNTIYF
DNA: TGCGCCAGCAGCCAACTGACAGACTCTGGAAACACCATATATTTT

D: NA
V: TRBV27
J: TRBJ2-2
size: NA
CDR3: CASSPQLNTGELFF
DNA: TGTGCCAGCAGTCCCCAATTGAACACCGGGGAGCTGTTTTTT

D: TRBD1
V: TRBV28
J: TRBJ2-7
size: NA
CDR3: CASSLVDRGHIEQYF
DNA: TGTGCCAGCAGTTTAGTTGACAGGGGGCATATCGAGCAGTACTTC

D: NA
V: TRBV18
J: TRBJ1-2
size: NA
CDR3: CASSPSMDTDYGYTF
DNA: TGTGCCAGCTCACCTTCCATGGACACGGACTATGGCTACACCTTC

D: TRBD1
V: TRBV4-3
J: TRBJ2-5
size: once
CDR3: CASASGTGIIETQYF
DNA: TGCGCCAGCGCTTCCGGGACAGGGATTATTGAGACCCAGTACTTC

D: NA
V: TRBV7-3
J: TRBJ2-6
size: NA
CDR3: CASSLEGRSGANVLTF
DNA: TGTGCCAGCAGCTTAGAGGGCAGGTCTGGGGCCAACGTCCTGACTTTC

D: TRBD2
V: TRBV28
J: TRBJ2-7
size: NA
CDR3: CASSLWTSGIEQYF
DNA: TGTGCCAGCAGTTTATGGACTAGCGGGATTGAGCAGTACTTC

D: NA
V: TRBV4-2
J: TRBJ1-4
size: NA
CDR3: CASSSDKGEKLFF
DNA: TGTGCCAGCAGCTCGGACAAAGGGGAAAAACTGTTTTTT

D: TRBD2
V: TRBV18
J: TRBJ2-2
size: NA
CDR3: CASVRLAGGPYTGELFF
DNA: TGTGCCAGCGTCCGACTAGCGGGAGGGCCGTACACCGGGGAGCTGTTTTTT

D: NA
V: TRBV4-1
J: TRBJ1-1
size: many
CDR3: CASSQEGLRGTEAFF
DNA: TGCGCCAGCAGCCAAGAAGGGCTGAGGGGGACTGAAGCTTTCTTT

D: TRBD1
V: TRBV5-8
J: TRBJ2-1
size: NA
CDR3: CASSSWDRGLFF
DNA: TGTGCCAGCAGCTCCTGGGACAGGGGCTTGTTCTTC

D: TRBD1
V: TRBV11-2
J: TRBJ2-5
size: once
CDR3: CASSLFGTEGETQYF
DNA: TGTGCCAGCAGCTTATTCGGGACAGAGGGGGAGACCCAGTACTTC

D: NA
V: TRBV7-7
J: TRBJ2-3
size: NA
CDR3: CASSSSGPTDTQYF
DNA: TGTGCCAGCAGCTCATCCGGGCCCACAGATACGCAGTATTTT

D: TRBD1
V: TRBV5-1
J: TRBJ1-1
size: NA
CDR3: CASSPGTGVRFHTEAFF
DNA: TGCGCCAGCAGCCCCGGGACAGGGGTTCGGTTCCACACTGAAGCTTTCTTT

D: TRBD1
V: TRBV5-1
J: TRBJ2-7
size: NA
CDR3: CASSLDGTGFAEQYF
DNA: TGCGCCAGCAGCTTGGACGGGACAGGGTTTGCCGAGCAGTACTTC

D: NA
V: TRBV10-2
J: TRBJ1-1
size: NA
CDR3: CASKWDLGTEAFF
DNA: TGCGCCAGCAAGTGGGATTTGGGAACTGAAGCTTTCTTT